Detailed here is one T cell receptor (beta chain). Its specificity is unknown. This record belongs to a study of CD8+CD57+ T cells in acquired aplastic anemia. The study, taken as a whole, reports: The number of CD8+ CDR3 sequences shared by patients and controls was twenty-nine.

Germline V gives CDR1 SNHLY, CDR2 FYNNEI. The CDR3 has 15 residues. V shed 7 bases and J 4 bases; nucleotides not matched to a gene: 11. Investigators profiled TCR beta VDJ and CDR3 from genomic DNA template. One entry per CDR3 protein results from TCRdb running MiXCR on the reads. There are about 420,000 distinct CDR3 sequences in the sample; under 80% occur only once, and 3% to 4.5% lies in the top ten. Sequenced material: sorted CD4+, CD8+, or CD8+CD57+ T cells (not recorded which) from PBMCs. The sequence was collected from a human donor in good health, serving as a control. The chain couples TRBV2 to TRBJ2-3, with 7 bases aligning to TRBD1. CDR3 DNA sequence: TGTGCCAGCAATCTTGAGGGGGCGATGCCAGATACGCAGTATTTT. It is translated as CASNLEGAMPDTQYF.